This TCR beta chain was documented in a study of early stage breast cancer tumors. TCRdb keeps only in-frame clones here, not all; method: immunoSEQ multiplex PCR. The repertoire has 11,000 to 15,000 clones, approximately 84% of them found once; the top ten carry 4.9%. The adjacent normal breast tissue was taken roughly 1.7-4.5 cm from the tumor. Enough DNA from normal breast tissue often took roughly 85-320 mg. Sequences were obtained from normal breast tissue next to the tumor. The receptor's source is a person aged 25-39 years with breast cancer.

The CDR3 reads CASSLLGLAGNYGYTF. Written as DNA, the CDR3 is TGCGCCAGCAGCCTTCTAGGACTGGCAGGGAACTATGGCTACACCTTC. The chain joins TRBV5-1 to TRBJ1-2; D might be TRBD1 (5 bases). Between the trimmed V and J ends, which lost 4 bases and 2 bases, there was a span of 18 bases. Germline loops: CDR1 SGHRS, CDR2 YFSETQ. The CDR3 extends over 16 amino acids. The variable domain in full, with the rest retrieved from reference TRBV5-1 and TRBJ1-2, is KAGVTQTPRYLIKTRGQQVTLSCSPISGHRSVSWYQQTPGQGLQFLFEYFSETQRNKGNFPGRFSGRQFSNSRSEMNVSTLELGDSALYLCASSLLGLAGNYGYTFGSGTRLTVV.